What follows describes a single T cell receptor (beta chain). The sample is drawn from a study of blood T cell repertoires in COVID-19. Study details: Specimens from acute and convalescent COVID-19 originated in the United States, Italy and Spain. In each case, the material was cDNA or gDNA derived from T cells, B-cell-depleted T cells, or PBMCs.

Methods used by the authors: How many nucleated cells were present was estimated from reference gene primer amplification. The repertoire was sequenced with immunoSEQ multiplex PCR; TCRdb's copy has only in-frame clones and lacks some. V and J calls and clone size are as listed in that table; D and trimming were resolved from the DNA. The sample records 90,000 to 150,000 clones, roughly 79% being singletons. V shed 4 bases, J shed 8 bases, and the junction held 12 bases outside the gene matches. The CDR3 covers 15 residues. Germline assignment: CDR1 SQVTM and CDR2 ANQGSEA. J is TRBJ1-4 and V is TRBV29-1; TRBD1 agrees at 8 bases. The receptor was derived from a human donor in a cohort sampled during active COVID-19. The specimen sequenced was peripheral blood. The CDR3, as DNA: TGCAGCGTTGTATCGACGGGACAGGCGGGAGAAAAACTGTTTTTT. Translated: CSVVSTGQAGEKLFF.